This record looks at one T cell receptor beta chain sequence and its context. These data originate in a study of blood T cell repertoires in COVID-19. Study details: Material from acute and convalescent COVID-19 was sourced from the United States, Italy and Spain.

The method was immunoSEQ multiplex PCR; TCRdb's version includes in-frame clones alone and lacks a portion of them. The table records approximately 200,000 clones, around 86% of them present only once. The CDR3 runs to 13 residues. Germline CDR1 MDHEN, CDR2 SYDVKM. Trimming removed 8 bases from V and 8 bases from J, with 16 bases in between. The TCR was taken from a human donor in a cohort sampled during active COVID-19. The chain carries TRBV28 and TRBJ2-1; D is possibly TRBD1 (6 bases). Sequencing was carried out using peripheral blood. The CDR3 region is CASGLQGLDEQFF. The CDR3 DNA reads as TGTGCCAGCGGACTTCAGGGGTTGGATGAGCAGTTCTTC.